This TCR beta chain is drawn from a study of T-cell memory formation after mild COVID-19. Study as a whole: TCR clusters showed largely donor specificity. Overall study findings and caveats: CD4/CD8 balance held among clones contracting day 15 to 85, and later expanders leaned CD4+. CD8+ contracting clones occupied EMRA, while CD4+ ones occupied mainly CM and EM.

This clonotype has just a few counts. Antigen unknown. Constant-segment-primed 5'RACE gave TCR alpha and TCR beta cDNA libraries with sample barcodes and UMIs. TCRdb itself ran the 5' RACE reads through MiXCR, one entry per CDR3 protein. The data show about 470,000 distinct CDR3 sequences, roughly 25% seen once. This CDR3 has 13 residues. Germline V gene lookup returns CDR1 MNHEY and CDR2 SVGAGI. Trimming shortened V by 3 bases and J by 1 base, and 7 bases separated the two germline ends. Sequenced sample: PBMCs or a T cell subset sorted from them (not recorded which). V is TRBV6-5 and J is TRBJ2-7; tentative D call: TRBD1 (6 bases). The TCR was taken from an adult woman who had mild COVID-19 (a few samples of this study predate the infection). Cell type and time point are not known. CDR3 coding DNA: TGTGCCAGCAGTTATACAGGGTCCTACGAGCAGTACTTC. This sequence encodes CASSYTGSYEQYF.